The rows below give T cell receptor beta chains drawn from one sample of a study of OX40 agonist ivuxolimab in advanced cancers. Data came from immunoSEQ multiplex PCR; TCRdb stores just in-frame clones and leaves some out. Of roughly 100,000 clones listed, about 96% are singletons. This specimen consisted of CD4+ or CD8+ T cells sorted from blood, obtained in a trial of the OX40 agonist ivuxolimab. The receptors here all came from an adult with an advanced solid tumor such as melanoma, head and neck, liver or kidney cancer. Both conserved end residues are part of each CDR3. A D gene is named only where the DNA matches it firmly. Only part of the rows carry a size: once, few, many, or a class if the clone is expanded.

j_call | v_call | clone_size | d_call | cdr3_nt | cdr3_aa
TRBJ2-7 | TRBV4-1 | few | - | TGCGCCAGCAGTCAATCCCAGGGCAACGAGCAGTACTTC | CASSQSQGNEQYF
TRBJ2-2 | TRBV7-6 | - | TRBD1 | TGTGCCAGCAGCTTAGGGGGCAGGGACAGCCCTAGGACCGGGGAGCTGTTTTTT | CASSLGGRDSPRTGELFF
TRBJ2-5 | TRBV29-1 | - | - | TGCAGCGTCCTCGAAGAGACCCAGTACTTC | CSVLEETQYF
TRBJ2-7 | TRBV28 | - | TRBD1 | TGTGCCAGCAGTTTACGGGTCAGGGGGCACGAGCAGTACTTC | CASSLRVRGHEQYF
TRBJ2-7 | TRBV29-1 | - | - | TGCAGCGTTGCTTCTGGGACCGATGTTTACGAGCAGTACTTC | CSVASGTDVYEQYF
TRBJ2-1 | TRBV27 | - | TRBD2 | TGTGCCAGCAGTCAACTTACTAGCGGGGCTAACAATGAGCAGTTCTTC | CASSQLTSGANNEQFF
TRBJ2-1 | TRBV7-8 | - | - | TGTGCCAGCAGCTCGACAGGTTACAATGAGCAGTTCTTC | CASSSTGYNEQFF
TRBJ2-7 | TRBV5-8 | - | - | TGTGCCAGCAGCTTGGCCTACGAGCAGTACTTC | CASSLAYEQYF
TRBJ1-1 | TRBV28 | once | - | TGTGCCAGCAGCCCCAACACTGAAGCTTTCTTT | CASSPNTEAFF
TRBJ2-4 | TRBV5-1 | - | - | TGCGCCAGCAGGGACCCGGGGGCCAAAAACATTCAGTACTTC | CASRDPGAKNIQYF
TRBJ2-7 | TRBV27 | - | TRBD2 | TGTGCCAGCAGTTTCGGACAGGGACTAGCGGATTACGAGCAGTACTTC | CASSFGQGLADYEQYF
TRBJ2-7 | TRBV4-3 | - | - | TGCGCCAGCAGCCAAGGCTTCCGGGACACGATTTCCTACGAGCAGTACTTC | CASSQGFRDTISYEQYF
TRBJ1-2 | TRBV2 | - | - | TGTGCCAGCGAATCACAGGAGAACTATGGCTACACCTTC | CASESQENYGYTF
TRBJ1-2 | TRBV5-1 | - | TRBD1 | TGCGCCAGCAGCTTAGGTAGGACAGGGAACTATAATGGCTACACCTTC | CASSLGRTGNYNGYTF
TRBJ1-1 | TRBV6-5 | - | - | TGTGCCAGCAGTTACTCGGGCAGGGGGAACACTGAAGCTTTCTTT | CASSYSGRGNTEAFF
TRBJ2-2 | TRBV6-5 | - | TRBD2 | TGTGCCAGCAGCCCGGGACTAACGAACACCGGGGAGCTGTTTTTT | CASSPGLTNTGELFF
TRBJ1-2 | TRBV6-1 | - | - | TGTGCCAGCAGTGATCCCGGGTATGGCTACACCTTC | CASSDPGYGYTF
TRBJ2-7 | TRBV19 | - | - | TGTGCCAGTACTAAGGGAAATCCTTACGAGCAGTACTTC | CASTKGNPYEQYF
TRBJ2-7 | TRBV6-5 | - | TRBD2 | TGTGCCAGCAGTTACTCTCAGCGGGAGGTTAACTACGAGCAGTACTTC | CASSYSQREVNYEQYF
TRBJ2-1 | TRBV18 | - | - | TGTGCCAGCTCAAGGGCAGCAAACAATGAGCAGTTCTTC | CASSRAANNEQFF
TRBJ2-1 | TRBV27 | - | - | TGTGCCAGCAGTCAAACGGACAGTCCCAATGAGCAGTTCTTC | CASSQTDSPNEQFF
TRBJ1-5 | TRBV7-2 | - | - | TGTGCCAGCAGCTTAGAAACACTATATAGCAATCAGCCCCAGCATTTT | CASSLETLYSNQPQHF
TRBJ2-5 | TRBV7-6 | once | TRBD1 | TGTGCCAGCAGCATGCCAAAACAGGGGGAAGGGGAGACCCAGTACTTC | CASSMPKQGEGETQYF
TRBJ2-1 | TRBV28 | - | - | TGTGCCAGCAGGCGTAACTTATACAATGAGCAGTTCTTC | CASRRNLYNEQFF
TRBJ2-3 | TRBV11-3 | - | - | TGTGCCAGCAGCTTAGTTCCCGGGCTCAACACAGATACGCAGTATTTT | CASSLVPGLNTDTQYF
TRBJ2-1 | TRBV7-9 | - | - | TGTGCCAGCAGCTTACCTGGAGGTGAGGGGCAGTTCTTC | CASSLPGGEGQFF
TRBJ2-1 | TRBV4-1 | - | TRBD2 | TGCGCCAGCAGCCAAGGACTAGCGGCCATCAATGAGCAGTTCTTC | CASSQGLAAINEQFF
TRBJ2-7 | TRBV5-1 | - | - | TGCGCCAGCAGTTCGACAGGGGAGGGCTCCTACGAGCAGTACTTC | CASSSTGEGSYEQYF
TRBJ2-1 | TRBV11-2 | - | - | TGTGCCAGCAGCTGGGGGGGGCATGAGCAGTTCTTC | CASSWGGHEQFF